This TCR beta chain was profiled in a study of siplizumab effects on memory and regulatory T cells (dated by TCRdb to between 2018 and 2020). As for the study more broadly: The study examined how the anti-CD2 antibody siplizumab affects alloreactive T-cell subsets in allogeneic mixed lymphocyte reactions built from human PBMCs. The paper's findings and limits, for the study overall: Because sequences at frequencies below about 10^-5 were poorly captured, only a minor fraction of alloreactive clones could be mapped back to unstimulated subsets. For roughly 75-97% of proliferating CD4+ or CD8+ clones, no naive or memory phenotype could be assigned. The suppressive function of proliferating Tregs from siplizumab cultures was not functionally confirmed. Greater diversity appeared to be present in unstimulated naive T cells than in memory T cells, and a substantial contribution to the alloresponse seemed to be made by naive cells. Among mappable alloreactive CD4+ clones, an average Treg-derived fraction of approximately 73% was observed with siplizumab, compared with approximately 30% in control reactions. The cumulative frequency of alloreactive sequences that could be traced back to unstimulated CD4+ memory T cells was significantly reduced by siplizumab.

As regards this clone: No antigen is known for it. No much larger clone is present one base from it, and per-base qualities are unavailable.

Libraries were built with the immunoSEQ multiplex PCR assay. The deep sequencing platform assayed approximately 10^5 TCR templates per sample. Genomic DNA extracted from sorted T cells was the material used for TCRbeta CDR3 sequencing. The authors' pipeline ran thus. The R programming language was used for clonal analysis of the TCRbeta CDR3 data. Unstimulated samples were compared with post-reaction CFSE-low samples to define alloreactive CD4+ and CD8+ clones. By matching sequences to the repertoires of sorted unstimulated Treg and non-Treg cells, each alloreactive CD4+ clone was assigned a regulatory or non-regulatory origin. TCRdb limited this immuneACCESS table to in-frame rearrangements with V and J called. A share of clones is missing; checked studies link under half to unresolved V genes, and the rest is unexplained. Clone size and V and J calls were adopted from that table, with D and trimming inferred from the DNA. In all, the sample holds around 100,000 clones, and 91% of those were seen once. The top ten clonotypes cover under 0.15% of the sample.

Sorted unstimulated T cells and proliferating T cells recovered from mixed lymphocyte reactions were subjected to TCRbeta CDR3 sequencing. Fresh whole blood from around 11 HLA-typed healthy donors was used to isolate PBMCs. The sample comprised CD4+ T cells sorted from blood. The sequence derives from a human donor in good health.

The CDR3 amino acid sequence is: CAWTPGLGGEQYF. In nucleotide form, the sequence is TGTGCCTGGACTCCCGGCCTTGGAGGCGAGCAGTACTTC. In this chain, TRBV30 is recombined with TRBJ2-7; a tentative D call is TRBD2 (5 bases match). The CDR3 goes from the cysteine to the phenylalanine over 13 residues. The retained sequence is limited to the CDR3, 39 bases, with the frame set at the first base. V is pared back by 4 bases and J by 6 bases, with 16 bases lying between the germline termini. CDR1 and CDR2 were assigned from the germline V gene (reference sequence) as GTSNPN and SVGIG.